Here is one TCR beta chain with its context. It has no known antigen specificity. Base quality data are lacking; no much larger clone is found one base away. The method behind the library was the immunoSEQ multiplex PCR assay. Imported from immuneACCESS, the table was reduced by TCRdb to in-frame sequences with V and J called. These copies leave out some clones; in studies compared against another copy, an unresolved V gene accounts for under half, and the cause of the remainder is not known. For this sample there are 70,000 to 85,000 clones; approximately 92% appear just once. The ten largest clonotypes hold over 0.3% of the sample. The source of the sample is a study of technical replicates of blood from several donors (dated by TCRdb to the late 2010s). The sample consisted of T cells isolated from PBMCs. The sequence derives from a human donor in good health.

The nucleotides read TGTGCCAGCAATGGGCTAGCGGGATCCTACAATGAGCAGTTCTTC. It is translated as CASNGLAGSYNEQFF. This chain is built from TRBV27 and TRBJ2-1, and 9 junctional nucleotides match TRBD2. Taken from cysteine to phenylalanine, the CDR3 has 15 residues. Kept here is only the CDR3 DNA, which spans 45 bases and is read in frame from base 1. Ends trimmed: V by 7 bases, J by 1 base; bases unmatched to a gene: 5. Per the germline V gene (reference sequence), MNHEY is the CDR1 and SMNVEV is the CDR2.